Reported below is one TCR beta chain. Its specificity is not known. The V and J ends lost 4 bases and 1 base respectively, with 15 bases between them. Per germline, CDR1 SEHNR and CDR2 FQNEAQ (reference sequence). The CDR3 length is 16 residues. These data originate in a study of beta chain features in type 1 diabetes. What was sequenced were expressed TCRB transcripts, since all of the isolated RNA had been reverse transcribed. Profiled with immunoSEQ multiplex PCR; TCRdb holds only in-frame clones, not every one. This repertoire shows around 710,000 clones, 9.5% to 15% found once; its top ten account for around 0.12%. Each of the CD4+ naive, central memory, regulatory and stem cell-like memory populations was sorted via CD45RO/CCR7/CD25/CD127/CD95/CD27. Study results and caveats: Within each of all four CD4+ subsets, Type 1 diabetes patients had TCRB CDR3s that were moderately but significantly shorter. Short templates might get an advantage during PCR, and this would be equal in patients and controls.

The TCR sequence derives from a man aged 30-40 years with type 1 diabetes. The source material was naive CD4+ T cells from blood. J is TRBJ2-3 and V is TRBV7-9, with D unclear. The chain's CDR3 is CASSSREVLGTDTQYF. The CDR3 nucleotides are TGTGCCAGCAGCTCTCGAGAGGTTCTGGGCACAGATACGCAGTATTTT.